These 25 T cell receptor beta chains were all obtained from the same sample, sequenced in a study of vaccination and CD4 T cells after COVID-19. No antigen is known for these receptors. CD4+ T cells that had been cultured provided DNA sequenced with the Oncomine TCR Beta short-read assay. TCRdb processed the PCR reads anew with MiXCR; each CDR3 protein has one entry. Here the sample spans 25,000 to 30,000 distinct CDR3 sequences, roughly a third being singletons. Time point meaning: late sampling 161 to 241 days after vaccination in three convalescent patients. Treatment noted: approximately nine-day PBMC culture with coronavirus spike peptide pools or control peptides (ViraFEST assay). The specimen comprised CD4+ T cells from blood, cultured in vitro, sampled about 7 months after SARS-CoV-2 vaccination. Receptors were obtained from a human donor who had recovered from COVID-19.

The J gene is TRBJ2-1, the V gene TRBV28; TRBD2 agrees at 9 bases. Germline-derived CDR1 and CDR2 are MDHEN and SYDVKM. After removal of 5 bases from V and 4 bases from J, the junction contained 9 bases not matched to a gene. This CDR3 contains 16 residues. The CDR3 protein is CASSTLRAGGYNEQFF. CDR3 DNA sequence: TGTGCCAGCAGTACCCTACGGGCGGGAGGGTACAATGAGCAGTTCTTC.

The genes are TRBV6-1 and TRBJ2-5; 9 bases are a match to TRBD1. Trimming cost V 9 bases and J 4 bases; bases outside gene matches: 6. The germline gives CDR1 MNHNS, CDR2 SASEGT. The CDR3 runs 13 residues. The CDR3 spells CASAQGALETQYF. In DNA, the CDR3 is TGTGCCAGTGCACAGGGGGCGTTAGAGACCCAGTACTTC.

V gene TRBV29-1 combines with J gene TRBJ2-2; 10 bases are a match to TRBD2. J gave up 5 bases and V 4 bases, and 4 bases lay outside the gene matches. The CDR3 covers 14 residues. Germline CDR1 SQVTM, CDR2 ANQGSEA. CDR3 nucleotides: TGCAGCGTTGTGGTAGCGGGAGGTACCGGGGAGCTGTTTTTT. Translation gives CSVVVAGGTGELFF.

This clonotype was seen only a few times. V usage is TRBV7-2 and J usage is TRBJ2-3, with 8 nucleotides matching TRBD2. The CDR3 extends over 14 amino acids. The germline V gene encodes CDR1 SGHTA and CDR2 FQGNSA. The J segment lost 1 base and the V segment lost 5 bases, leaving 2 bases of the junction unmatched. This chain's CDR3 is CASSMTSGTDTQYF. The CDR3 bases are TGTGCCAGCAGCATGACTAGCGGCACAGATACGCAGTATTTT.

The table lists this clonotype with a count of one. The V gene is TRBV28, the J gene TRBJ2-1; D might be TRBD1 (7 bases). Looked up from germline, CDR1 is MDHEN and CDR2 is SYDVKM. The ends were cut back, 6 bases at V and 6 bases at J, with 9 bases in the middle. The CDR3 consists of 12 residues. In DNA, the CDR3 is TGTGCCAGCAGGCAGGGGGGCAATGAGCAGTTCTTC. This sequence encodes CASRQGGNEQFF.

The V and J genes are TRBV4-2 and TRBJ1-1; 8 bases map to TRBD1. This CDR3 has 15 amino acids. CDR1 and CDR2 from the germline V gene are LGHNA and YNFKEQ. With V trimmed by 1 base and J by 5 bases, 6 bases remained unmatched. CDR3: CASSQGQGKLTEAFF. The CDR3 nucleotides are TGTGCCAGCAGCCAAGGACAGGGGAAGTTGACTGAAGCTTTCTTT.

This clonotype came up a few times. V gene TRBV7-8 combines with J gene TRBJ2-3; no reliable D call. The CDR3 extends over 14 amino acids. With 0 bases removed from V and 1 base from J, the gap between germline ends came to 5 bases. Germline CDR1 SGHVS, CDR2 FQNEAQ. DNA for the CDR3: TGTGCCAGCAGCTTAGCGCCCGGCACAGATACGCAGTATTTT. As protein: CASSLAPGTDTQYF.

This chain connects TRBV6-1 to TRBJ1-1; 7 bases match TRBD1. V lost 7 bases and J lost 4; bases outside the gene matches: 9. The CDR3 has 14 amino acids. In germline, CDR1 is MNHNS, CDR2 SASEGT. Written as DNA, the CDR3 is TGTGCCAGCACCCGACAGGGATTGTCCACTGAAGCTTTCTTT. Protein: CASTRQGLSTEAFF.

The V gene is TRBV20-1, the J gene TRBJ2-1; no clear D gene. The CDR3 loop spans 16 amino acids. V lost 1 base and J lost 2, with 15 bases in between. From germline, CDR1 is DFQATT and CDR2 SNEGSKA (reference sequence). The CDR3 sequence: CSARVDEARAYNEQFF. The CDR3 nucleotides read TGCAGTGCTAGAGTTGATGAGGCACGGGCCTACAATGAGCAGTTCTTC.

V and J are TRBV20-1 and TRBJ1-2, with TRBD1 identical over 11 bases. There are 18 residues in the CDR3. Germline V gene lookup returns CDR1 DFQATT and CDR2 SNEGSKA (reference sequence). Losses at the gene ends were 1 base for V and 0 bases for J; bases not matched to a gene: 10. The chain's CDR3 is CSARGRTGGGSTNYGYTF. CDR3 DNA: TGCAGTGCTAGAGGGAGGACAGGGGGCGGCTCTACTAACTATGGCTACACCTTC.

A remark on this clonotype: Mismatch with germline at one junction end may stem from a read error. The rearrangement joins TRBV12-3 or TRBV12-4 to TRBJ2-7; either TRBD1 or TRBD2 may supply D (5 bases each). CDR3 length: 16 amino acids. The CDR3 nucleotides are TGTGGCAGCAGTAGACCCGGGACCCAGAACTCCTACGAGCAGTACTTC. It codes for CGSSRPGTQNSYEQYF.

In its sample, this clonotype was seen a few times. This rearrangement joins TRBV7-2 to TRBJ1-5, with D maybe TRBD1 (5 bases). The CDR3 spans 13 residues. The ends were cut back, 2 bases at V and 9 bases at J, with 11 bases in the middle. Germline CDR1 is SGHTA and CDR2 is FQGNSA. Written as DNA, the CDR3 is TGTGCCAGCAGCTTAACAGGACTACTGCCCCAGCATTTT. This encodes CASSLTGLLPQHF.

CDR3 protein: CASSLGVTQYF. The CDR3 bases are TGTGCCAGCAGCTTAGGGGTAACCCAGTACTTC. V usage is TRBV11-2 and J usage is TRBJ2-5; D remains ambiguous. CDR3 length equals 11 residues. V lost 1 base and J lost 8, with 5 bases in between. Germline assignment: CDR1 SGHAT and CDR2 FQNNGV.

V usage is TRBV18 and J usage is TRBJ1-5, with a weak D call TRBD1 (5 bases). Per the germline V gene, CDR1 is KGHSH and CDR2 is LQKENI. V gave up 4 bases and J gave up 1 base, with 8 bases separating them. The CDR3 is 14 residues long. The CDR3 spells CASSQQVSNQPQHF. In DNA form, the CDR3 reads TGTGCCAGCTCACAACAGGTCAGCAATCAGCCCCAGCATTTT.

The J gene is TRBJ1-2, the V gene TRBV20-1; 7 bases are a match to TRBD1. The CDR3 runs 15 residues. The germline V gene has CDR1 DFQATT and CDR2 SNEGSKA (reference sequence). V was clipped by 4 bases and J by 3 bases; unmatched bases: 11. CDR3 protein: CSAKTPGQNYYGYTF. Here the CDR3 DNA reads TGCAGTGCTAAGACTCCGGGACAGAACTACTATGGCTACACCTTC.

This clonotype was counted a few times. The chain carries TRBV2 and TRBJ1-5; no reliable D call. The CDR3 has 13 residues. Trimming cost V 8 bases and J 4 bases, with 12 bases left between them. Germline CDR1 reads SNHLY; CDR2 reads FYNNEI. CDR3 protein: CASSPGINQPQHF. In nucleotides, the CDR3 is TGTGCCAGCTCACCAGGTATTAATCAGCCCCAGCATTTT.

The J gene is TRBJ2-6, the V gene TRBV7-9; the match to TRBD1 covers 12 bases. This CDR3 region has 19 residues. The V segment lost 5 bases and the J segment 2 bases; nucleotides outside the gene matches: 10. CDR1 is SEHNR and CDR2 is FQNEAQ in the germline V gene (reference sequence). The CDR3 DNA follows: TGTGCCAGCAGCCCAACCGGGACAGGGGGCTGGGCTGGGGCCAACGTCCTGACTTTC. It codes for CASSPTGTGGWAGANVLTF.

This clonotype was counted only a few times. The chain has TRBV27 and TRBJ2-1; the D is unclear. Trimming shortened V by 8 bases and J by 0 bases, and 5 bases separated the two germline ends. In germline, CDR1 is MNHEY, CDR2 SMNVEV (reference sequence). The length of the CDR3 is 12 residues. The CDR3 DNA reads TGTGCCAGCGTTACCTCCTACAATGAGCAGTTCTTC. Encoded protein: CASVTSYNEQFF.

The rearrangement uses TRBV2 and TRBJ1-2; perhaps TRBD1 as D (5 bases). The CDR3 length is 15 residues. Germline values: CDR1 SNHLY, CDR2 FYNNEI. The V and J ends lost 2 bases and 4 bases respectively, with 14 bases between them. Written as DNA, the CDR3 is TGTGCCAGCAGTGAAATTTCGGGGGGAACCTATGGCTACACCTTC. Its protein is CASSEISGGTYGYTF.

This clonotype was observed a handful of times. The CDR3 DNA reads TGCAGTGCTAGAGATCCCCGGGGCGACGGATACGAGCAGTACTTC. This codes for CSARDPRGDGYEQYF. This chain joins TRBV20-1 and TRBJ2-7; D possibly matches TRBD1 or TRBD2 (5 bases each). The CDR3 contains 15 residues. Germline-derived CDR1 and CDR2 are DFQATT and SNEGSKA (reference sequence). V was cut by 0 bases and J by 4 bases, with 16 bases left in between.

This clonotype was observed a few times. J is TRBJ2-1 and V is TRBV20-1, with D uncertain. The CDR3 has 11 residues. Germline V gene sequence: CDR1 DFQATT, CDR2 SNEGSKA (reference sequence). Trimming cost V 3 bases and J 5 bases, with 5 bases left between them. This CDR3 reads CSASSDNEQFF. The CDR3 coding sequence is TGCAGTGCTAGCTCTGACAATGAGCAGTTCTTC.

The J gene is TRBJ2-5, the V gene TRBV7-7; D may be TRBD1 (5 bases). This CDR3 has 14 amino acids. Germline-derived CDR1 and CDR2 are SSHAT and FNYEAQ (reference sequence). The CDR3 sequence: CASSPTGYQETQYF. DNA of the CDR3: TGTGCTAGCTCCCCAACAGGATACCAAGAGACCCAGTACTTC.

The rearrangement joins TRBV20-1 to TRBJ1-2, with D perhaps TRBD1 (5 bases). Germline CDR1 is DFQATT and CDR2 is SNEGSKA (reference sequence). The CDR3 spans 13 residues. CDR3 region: CNPPPGLNYGYTF. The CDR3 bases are TGCAACCCTCCCCCGGGACTGAACTATGGCTACACCTTC.

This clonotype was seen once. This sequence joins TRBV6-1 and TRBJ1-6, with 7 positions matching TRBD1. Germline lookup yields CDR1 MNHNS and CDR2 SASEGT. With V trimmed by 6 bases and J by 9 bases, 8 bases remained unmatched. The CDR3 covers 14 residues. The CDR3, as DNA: TGTGCCAGCAGCGGGGGGACAGAGGCTTCACCCCTCCACTTT. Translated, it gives CASSGGTEASPLHF.

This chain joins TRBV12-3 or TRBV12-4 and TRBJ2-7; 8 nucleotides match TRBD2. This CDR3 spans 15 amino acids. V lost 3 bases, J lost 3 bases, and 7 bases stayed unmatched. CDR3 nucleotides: TGTGCCAGCAGTTTGGCTAGCGGGTCGCTCTACGAGCAGTACTTC. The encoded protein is CASSLASGSLYEQYF.